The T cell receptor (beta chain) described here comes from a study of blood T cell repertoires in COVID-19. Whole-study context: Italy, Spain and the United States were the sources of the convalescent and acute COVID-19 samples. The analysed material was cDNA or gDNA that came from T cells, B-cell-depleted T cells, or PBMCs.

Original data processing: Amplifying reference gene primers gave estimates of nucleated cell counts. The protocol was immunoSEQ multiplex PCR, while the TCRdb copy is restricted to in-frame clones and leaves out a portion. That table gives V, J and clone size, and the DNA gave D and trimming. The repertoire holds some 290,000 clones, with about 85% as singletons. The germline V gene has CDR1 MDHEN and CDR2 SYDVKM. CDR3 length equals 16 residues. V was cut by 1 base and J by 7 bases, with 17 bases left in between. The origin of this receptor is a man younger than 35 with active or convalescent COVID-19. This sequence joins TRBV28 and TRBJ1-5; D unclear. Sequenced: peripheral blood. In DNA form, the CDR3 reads TGTGCCAGCAGTTTATCGTACAGTGGGTTAGAACAGCCCCAGCATTTT. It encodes CASSLSYSGLEQPQHF.